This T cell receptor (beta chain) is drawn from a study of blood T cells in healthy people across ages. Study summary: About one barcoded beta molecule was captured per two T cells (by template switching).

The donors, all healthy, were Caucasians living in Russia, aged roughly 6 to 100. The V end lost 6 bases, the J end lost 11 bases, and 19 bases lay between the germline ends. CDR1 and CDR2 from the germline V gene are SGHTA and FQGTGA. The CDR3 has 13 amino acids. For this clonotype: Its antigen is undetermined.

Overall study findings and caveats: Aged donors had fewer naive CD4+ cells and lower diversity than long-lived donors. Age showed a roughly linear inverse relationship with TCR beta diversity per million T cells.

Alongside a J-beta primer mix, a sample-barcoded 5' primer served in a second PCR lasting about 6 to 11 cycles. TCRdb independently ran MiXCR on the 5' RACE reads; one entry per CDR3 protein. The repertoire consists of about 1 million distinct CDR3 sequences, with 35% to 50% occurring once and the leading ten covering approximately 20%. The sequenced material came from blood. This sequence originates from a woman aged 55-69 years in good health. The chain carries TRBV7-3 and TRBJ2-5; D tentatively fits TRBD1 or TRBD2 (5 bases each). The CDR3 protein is CASRWDASHEQYF. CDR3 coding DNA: TGTGCCAGCAGATGGGACGCCAGCCATGAGCAGTACTTC.